The TCR beta chain under discussion was sequenced for a study of OX40 agonist ivuxolimab in advanced cancers. With regard to the full study: The costimulatory receptor OX40 (CD134) was targeted by ivuxolimab, a fully human IgG2 agonistic monoclonal antibody. Patients were allowed to have had prior anti-PD-1, anti-PD-L1 or anti-CTLA-4 therapy, and more than 30% of the dose-escalation patients had previously received checkpoint inhibitors. Of the roughly 51 patients in dose escalation, approximately 20 had hepatocellular carcinoma, approximately 15 had melanoma, 9 had renal cell carcinoma and 9 had head and neck cancer. The purpose of peripheral TCRbeta sequencing was to test whether ivuxolimab changed TCR sequence diversity and led to clonal T-cell expansion. Intravenous ivuxolimab was administered to patients every 2 weeks at six dose levels: 0.01, 0.1, 0.3, 1.5, 3 and 10 mg/kg. The paper reports the monotherapy dose-escalation portion (N of about 47 patients) of the phase I ivuxolimab trial. In the dose-escalation cohort, around four fifths of patients were male, and the mean age was 60 years with a range of roughly 23 to 79. Partial responses occurred in three dose-escalation patients: two with cutaneous melanoma and one with hepatocellular carcinoma.

Broader findings and caveats from the paper: After ivuxolimab, CD8+ T cells had more expanded clones than CD4+ T cells on average. At doses from 0.1 to 3.0 mg/kg, clonal expansion was seen in both CD4+ and CD8+ blood T cells between baseline and week 6. In the 0.1-3.0 mg/kg groups, partial responders had among the lowest normalized peripheral clonal expansion, particularly in CD8+ T cells. Low levels of normalized T-cell clonal expansion were also seen in some nonresponding patients. Antigen specificity was not determined for the clonally expanded peripheral T cells.

Comment on this clone: Its antigen specificity is not known. It has no much larger one-base neighbor in the sample; base qualities were not kept.

Patients with autoimmune disease history or receiving systemic immunosuppression were excluded from the trial. In every dose cohort, peripheral blood was drawn for TCR sequencing at baseline, cycle 4 day 1, and cycle 7 day 1. Samples came from an open-label, multicenter, first-in-human phase I dose-escalation trial of ivuxolimab. Adults with locally advanced or metastatic melanoma, renal cell carcinoma, hepatocellular carcinoma or head and neck squamous cell carcinoma were enrolled in the trial. CD4+ and CD8+ T cells were sorted separately from peripheral blood before TCR sequencing. Genomic DNA was extracted from sorted cells for sequencing of the TCRbeta CDR3 region. The immunoSEQ Assay was used to sequence the TCRbeta CDR3 regions. TCRdb limited this immuneACCESS table to in-frame rearrangements with V and J called. A share of clones is missing; checked studies link under half to unresolved V genes, and the rest is unexplained. The table for this sample lists 35,000 to 45,000 clones; 80% to 90% of them were counted only once. The ten most abundant clones make up 4.7% of the sample.

V sheds 3 bases and J sheds 0 bases, leaving 16 bases between their ends. Reading from cysteine to phenylalanine, the CDR3 counts 17 amino acids. CDR3 DNA only is kept here, 51 bases in frame from base 1. The germline V gene supplies CDR1 SGHDT and CDR2 YYEEEE. This chain is built from TRBV5-6 and TRBJ1-3; TRBD1 is possibly the D segment (6 matching bases). The TCR comes from an adult with an advanced solid tumor such as melanoma, head and neck, liver or kidney cancer. This specimen consisted of CD4+ or CD8+ T cells sorted from blood, obtained in a trial of the OX40 agonist ivuxolimab. CDR3 reads: CASSSKGGSFSGNTIYF. In nucleotides, the sequence is TGTGCCAGCAGCTCCAAGGGGGGCTCCTTCTCTGGAAACACCATATATTTT.